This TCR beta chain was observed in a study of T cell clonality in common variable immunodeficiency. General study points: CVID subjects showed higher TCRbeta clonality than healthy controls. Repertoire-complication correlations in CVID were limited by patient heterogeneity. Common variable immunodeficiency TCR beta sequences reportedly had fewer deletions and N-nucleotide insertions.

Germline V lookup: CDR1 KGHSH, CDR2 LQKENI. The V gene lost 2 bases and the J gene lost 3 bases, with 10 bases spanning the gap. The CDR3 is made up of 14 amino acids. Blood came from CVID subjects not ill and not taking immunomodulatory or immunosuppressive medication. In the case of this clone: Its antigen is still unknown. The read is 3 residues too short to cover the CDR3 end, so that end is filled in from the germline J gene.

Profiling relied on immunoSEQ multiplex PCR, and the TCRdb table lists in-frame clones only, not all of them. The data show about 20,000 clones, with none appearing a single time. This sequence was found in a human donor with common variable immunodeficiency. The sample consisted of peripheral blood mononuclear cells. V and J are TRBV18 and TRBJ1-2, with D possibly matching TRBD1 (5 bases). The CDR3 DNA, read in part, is TGTGCCAGCTCACCATCATTAGGGGACTATGGC. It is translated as CASSPSLGDYG. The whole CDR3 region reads CASSPSLGDYGYTF.